Listed below are T cell receptor beta chains from one sample, sequenced in a study of early T cells in non-severe SARS-CoV-2 infection. A single record per CDR3 protein comes from TCRdb applying MiXCR to the 5' RACE reads. The data show roughly 42,000 distinct CDR3 sequences, with 12% seen just once and about a sixth held by the top ten. The sequenced sample was whole blood. The receptors were sampled from an adult who was a healthcare worker with PCR-confirmed SARS-CoV-2 infection or an uninfected control (not recorded which). CDR3s include the opening cysteine and the closing phenylalanine or tryptophan. D genes are given only for firm matches. Part of the rows lack a size; the others show once, few, many or a class for expanded clones.

CDR3 DNA,CDR3 protein,J gene,D gene,V gene,clone size
TGTGCCAGCACCCTGGGACAGTCTAACTCTGGAAACACCATATATTTT,CASTLGQSNSGNTIYF,TRBJ1-3,TRBD1,TRBV6-6,few
TGTGCCAGCAGTCACAGGGATAGGGAGCAGTTCTTC,CASSHRDREQFF,TRBJ2-1,-,TRBV6-2/TRBV6-3,many
TGTGCCAGCTCCCCATTGGATACTAACTATGGCTACACCTTC,CASSPLDTNYGYTF,TRBJ1-2,-,TRBV18,-
TGCAGCGTTGGACTAGCGGGAGCAGGAGAGACCCAGTACTTC,CSVGLAGAGETQYF,TRBJ2-5,TRBD2,TRBV29-1,few
TGCAGCGTTGTTGGGGGGGGCCCCTCTTACAATGAGCAGTTCTTC,CSVVGGGPSYNEQFF,TRBJ2-1,-,TRBV29-1,few
TGTGCCAGCAGCCAAGTAGGAGGGACTAGCCTCCAGTTCTTC,CASSQVGGTSLQFF,TRBJ2-1,TRBD2,TRBV3-1,-
TGTGCCAGCAGTCTCCGGACAGGGGGTAATTCACCCCTCCACTTT,CASSLRTGGNSPLHF,TRBJ1-6,TRBD1,TRBV28,few
TGTGCCATCTGCCCTCTAACTAGTGCCGAGCAGTACTTC,CAICPLTSAEQYF,TRBJ2-7,-,TRBV10-3,many
TGTGCCAGCAGGCGTACCTACGAGCAGTACTTC,CASRRTYEQYF,TRBJ2-7,-,TRBV11-2,few
TGCAGTGCTAGATCTCCGGAGGGGGGAGAGCAGTTCTTC,CSARSPEGGEQFF,TRBJ2-1,-,TRBV20-1,many